This record looks at one T cell receptor beta chain sequence and its context. Its antigen specificity is not known. No much larger clone is present one base from it, and per-base qualities are unavailable. This sample is drawn from a study of identical twins (TCRdb year 2016). Some background on the complete study: To test whether fetal clonotypes persist, the study used deep sequencing on TCR alpha and beta repertoires from monozygotic twins, unrelated adults of various ages, and cord blood. Replicate twin experiments were performed at different times using different library preparation protocols to rule out contamination.

Deletion took 1 base off V and 0 bases off J, with a span of 7 bases between the germline ends. From the cysteine up to the phenylalanine, the CDR3 has a length of 16 residues. Only the CDR3 part of the read is kept: 48 bases, read in frame from the first base. CDR1 and CDR2 were assigned from the germline V gene as MDHEN and SYDVKM. Every donor in the study was a healthy Caucasian. Three pairs of female monozygotic twins, all aged about 18 to 29 years, made up the twin cohort. RNA for TCR libraries was isolated from peripheral blood mononuclear cells. Here is what the overall study found, with its caveats: Out-of-frame TCR alpha sharing in monozygotic twins was systematically underestimated by recombination models, whereas sharing between unrelated individuals was in agreement with the recombination models. Fewer insertions were carried by abundant cord blood beta clonotypes; a weaker similar trend was observed in young adult naive repertoires, while no such trend was observed in memory repertoires. Compared with coincidental sharing between unrelated individuals, out-of-frame TCR alpha sequences shared between twins had an excess of sequences with low generation probability. The excess sharing between twins in beta out-of-frame sequences was weaker because fewer shared sequences reduced the signal-to-noise ratio. Zero-insertion analyses could be partly confounded by invariant T cells such as MAIT and iNKT, though diverse VJ usage argued against such confounding for most clonotypes. Conclusions relied on cross-sectional statistical analysis, since the same donors could not be followed over many years.

Receptors were amplified or captured by 5' RACE. Sequencing was carried out with an Illumina HiSeq 2000. Template switching added a universal primer binding site, and the final cDNA carried a unique molecular identifier that allowed TCR cDNA molecules to be counted accurately. First-strand cDNA for TCR alpha and beta chains was synthesized from specific primers in the conserved constant-segment region. To control for contamination, each cDNA library was double barcoded with a SMART-Mk sample barcode plus Illumina barcodes. TruSeq adapter sequences along with Illumina sample barcodes were introduced in two successive PCR steps. The TCR alpha and beta cDNA libraries were sequenced on the Illumina HiSeq platform using custom primers. Turning to the authors' computational methods: MiGEC was used to process raw reads and extract unique molecular identifiers, and MiXCR was used to find CDR3 positions. Recombination models were inferred per individual with the repgenHMM and IGoR tools using an EM algorithm. Shared clonotype analysis was performed with the tcR package in R, normalizing sharing by the product of cloneset sizes. Out-of-frame nonproductive sequences were analyzed to study raw recombination free of thymic and clonal selection effects. Clones were called with MiXCR by TCRdb after fastp trimmed the public reads at Q25, and only in-frame beta chains were retained. Each entry is one CDR3 protein sequence, shown with its most common DNA and genes. The V and J calls were determined by TCRdb, not by the authors. The sample table records around 960,000 distinct CDR3 sequences; more than 9% of these occur just once. The ten top clones hold around 1.6% of the sample.

The sample also formed part of further work on yellow fever vaccine responses in identical twins. The second study also describes: The authors reported that the T cell response to vaccination in identical twins appeared partly convergent and partly personalized. Focusing on identical twins, the study followed the T cell clones that responded to the vaccine, and did so with precision.

Sequencing was carried out using PBMCs. This TCR derives from a woman aged 18-29 years in good health. The chain was built from TRBV28 and TRBJ2-6; the D gene lacks a confident call. The bases are TGTGCCAGCAGTTTATTCGGAACCTCTGGGGCCAACGTCCTGACTTTC. This codes for CASSLFGTSGANVLTF.